This TCR beta chain was sequenced for a study of blood T cell repertoires in COVID-19. On the study more broadly: The analysed material was cDNA or gDNA that came from T cells, B-cell-depleted T cells, or PBMCs.

Data came from immunoSEQ multiplex PCR; TCRdb stores just in-frame clones and leaves some out. This repertoire shows approximately 77,000 clones, around 89% found once; its top ten account for around 7.2%. The trim removed 4 bases at V and 3 bases at J, leaving 7 bases unmatched. Germline V gene sequence: CDR1 SGHRS, CDR2 YFSETQ. The CDR3 contains 14 residues. Sequencing was done on a sample of peripheral blood. V gene TRBV5-1 combines with J gene TRBJ2-7, with 7 positions matching TRBD1. The sequence was collected from a woman over 75 with acute or convalescent COVID-19. CDR3 loop: CASSAGTALYEQYF. Here the CDR3 DNA reads TGCGCCAGCAGCGCCGGGACAGCGCTCTACGAGCAGTACTTC.